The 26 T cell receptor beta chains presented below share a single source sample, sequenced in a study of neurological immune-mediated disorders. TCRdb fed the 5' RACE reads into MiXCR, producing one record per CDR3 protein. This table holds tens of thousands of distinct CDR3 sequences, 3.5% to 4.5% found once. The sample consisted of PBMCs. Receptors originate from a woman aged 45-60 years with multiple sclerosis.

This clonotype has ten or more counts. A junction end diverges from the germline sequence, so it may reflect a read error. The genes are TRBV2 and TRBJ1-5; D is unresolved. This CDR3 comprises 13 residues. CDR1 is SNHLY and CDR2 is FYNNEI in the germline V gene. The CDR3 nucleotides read TGTGCCAGCAGCCCCGGGAACAATCAGCCCCAGAATTTT. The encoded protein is CASSPGNNQPQNF. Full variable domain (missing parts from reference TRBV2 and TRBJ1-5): EPEVTQTPSHQVTQMGQEVILRCVPISNHLYFYWYRQILGQKVEFLVSFYNNEISEKSEIFDDQFSVERPDGSNFTLKIRSTKLEDSAMYFCASSPGNNQPQNFGDGTRLSIL.

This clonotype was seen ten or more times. As DNA, the CDR3 is TGTGCCAGCAGTGAAGCGCCAGGGGCGAAGACTGAAGCTTTCTTT. Its protein is CASSEAPGAKTEAFF. The rearrangement uses TRBV2 and TRBJ1-1; D is perhaps TRBD1 (6 bases). Germline values: CDR1 SNHLY, CDR2 FYNNEI. This CDR3 spans 15 amino acids. Trimming shortened V by 0 bases and J by 5 bases, and 13 bases separated the two germline ends.

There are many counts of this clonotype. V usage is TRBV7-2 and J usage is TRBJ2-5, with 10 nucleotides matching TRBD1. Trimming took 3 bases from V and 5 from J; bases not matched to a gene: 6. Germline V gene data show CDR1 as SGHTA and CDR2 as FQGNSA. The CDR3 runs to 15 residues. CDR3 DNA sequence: TGTGCCAGCAGCTTGACAGGGGGCGCGCGGGAGACCCAGTACTTC. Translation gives CASSLTGGARETQYF.

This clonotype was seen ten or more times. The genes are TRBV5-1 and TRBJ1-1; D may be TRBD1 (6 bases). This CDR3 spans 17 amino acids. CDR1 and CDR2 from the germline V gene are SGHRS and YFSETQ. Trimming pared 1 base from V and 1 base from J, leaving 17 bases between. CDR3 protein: CASSLFSGAKANTEAFF. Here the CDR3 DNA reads TGCGCCAGCAGCTTGTTTTCAGGGGCTAAGGCGAACACTGAAGCTTTCTTT.

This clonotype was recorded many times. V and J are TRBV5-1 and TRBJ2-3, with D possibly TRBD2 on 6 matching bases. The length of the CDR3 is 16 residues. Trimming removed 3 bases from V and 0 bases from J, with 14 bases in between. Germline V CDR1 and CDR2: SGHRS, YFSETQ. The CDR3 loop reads CASSSWEAGSTDTQYF. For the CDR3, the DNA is TGCGCCAGCAGCTCCTGGGAGGCGGGGAGCACAGATACGCAGTATTTT.

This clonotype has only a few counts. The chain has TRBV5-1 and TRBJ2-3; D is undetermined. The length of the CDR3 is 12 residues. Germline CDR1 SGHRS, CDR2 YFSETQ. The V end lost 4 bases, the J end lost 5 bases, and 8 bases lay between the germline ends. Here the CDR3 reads CASSDWGDTQYF. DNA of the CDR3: TGCGCCAGCAGCGACTGGGGAGATACGCAGTATTTT.

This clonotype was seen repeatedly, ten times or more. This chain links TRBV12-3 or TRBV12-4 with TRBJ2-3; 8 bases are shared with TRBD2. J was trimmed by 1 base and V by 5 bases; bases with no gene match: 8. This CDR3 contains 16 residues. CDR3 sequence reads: CASSLGLALRTDTQYF. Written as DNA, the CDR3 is TGTGCCAGCAGTCTCGGACTAGCCTTACGCACAGATACGCAGTATTTT.

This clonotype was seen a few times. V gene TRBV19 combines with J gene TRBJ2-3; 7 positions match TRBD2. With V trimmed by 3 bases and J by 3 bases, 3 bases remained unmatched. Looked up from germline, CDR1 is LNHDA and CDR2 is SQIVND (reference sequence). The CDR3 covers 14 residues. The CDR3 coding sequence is TGTGCCAGTAGTATGGCGGGAGTTACAGATACGCAGTATTTT. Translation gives CASSMAGVTDTQYF.

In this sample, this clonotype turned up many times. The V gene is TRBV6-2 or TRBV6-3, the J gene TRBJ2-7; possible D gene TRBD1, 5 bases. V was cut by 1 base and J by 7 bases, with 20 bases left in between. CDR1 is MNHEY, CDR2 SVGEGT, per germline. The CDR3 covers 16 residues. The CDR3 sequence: CASSYFPAIPAGEQYF. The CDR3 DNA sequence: TGTGCCAGCAGTTACTTTCCGGCCATCCCTGCAGGGGAGCAGTACTTC.

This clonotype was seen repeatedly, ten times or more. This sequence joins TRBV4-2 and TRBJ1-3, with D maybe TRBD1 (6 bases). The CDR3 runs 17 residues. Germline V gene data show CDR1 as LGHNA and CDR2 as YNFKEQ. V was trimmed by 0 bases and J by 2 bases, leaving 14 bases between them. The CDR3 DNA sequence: TGTGCCAGCAGCCAAGATATAACAGGGTATACTGGAAACACCATATATTTT. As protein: CASSQDITGYTGNTIYF.

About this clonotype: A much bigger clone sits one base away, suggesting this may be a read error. The CDR3: CASSPLERDQPQHF. In DNA, the CDR3 is TGTGCCAGCAGTCCCCTGGAAAGGGACCAGCCCCAGCATTTT. The chain recombines TRBV6-2 or TRBV6-3 with TRBJ1-5; D may be TRBD1 (5 bases). Looked up from germline, CDR1 is MNHEY and CDR2 is SVGEGT. Trimming removed 5 bases from V and 7 bases from J, with 15 bases in between. This CDR3 contains 14 residues.

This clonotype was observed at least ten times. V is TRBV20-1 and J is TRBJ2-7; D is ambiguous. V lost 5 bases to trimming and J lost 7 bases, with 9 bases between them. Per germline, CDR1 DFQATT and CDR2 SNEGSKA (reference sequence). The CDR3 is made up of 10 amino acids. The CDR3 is CSAVGPEQYF. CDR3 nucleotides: TGCAGTGCTGTGGGCCCTGAGCAGTACTTC.

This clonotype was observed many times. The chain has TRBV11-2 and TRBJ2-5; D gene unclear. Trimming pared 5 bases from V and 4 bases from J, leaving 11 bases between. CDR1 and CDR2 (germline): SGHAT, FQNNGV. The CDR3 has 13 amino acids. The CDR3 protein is CASSRSGSETQYF. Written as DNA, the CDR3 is TGTGCCAGCAGCCGAAGTGGATCAGAGACCCAGTACTTC.

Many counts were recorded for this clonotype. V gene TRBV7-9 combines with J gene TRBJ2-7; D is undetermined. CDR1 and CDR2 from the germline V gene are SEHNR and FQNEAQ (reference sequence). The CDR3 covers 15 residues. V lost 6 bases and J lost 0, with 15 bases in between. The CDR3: CASSSPSEPSYEQYF. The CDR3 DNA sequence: TGTGCCAGCAGTTCGCCGTCGGAACCCTCCTACGAGCAGTACTTC.

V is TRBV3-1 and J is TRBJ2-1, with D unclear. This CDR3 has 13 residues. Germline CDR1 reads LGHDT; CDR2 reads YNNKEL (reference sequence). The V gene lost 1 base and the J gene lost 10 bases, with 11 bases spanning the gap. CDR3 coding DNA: TGTGCCAGCAGCCAAGGGCACGGGCCCGAGCAGTTCTTC. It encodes CASSQGHGPEQFF.

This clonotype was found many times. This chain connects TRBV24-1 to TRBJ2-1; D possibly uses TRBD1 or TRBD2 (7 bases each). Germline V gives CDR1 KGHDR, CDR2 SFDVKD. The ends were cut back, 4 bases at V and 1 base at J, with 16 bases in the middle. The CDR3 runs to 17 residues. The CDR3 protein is CATSDAGGVWSYNEQFF. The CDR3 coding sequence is TGTGCCACCAGTGACGCAGGGGGGGTTTGGTCCTACAATGAGCAGTTCTTC.

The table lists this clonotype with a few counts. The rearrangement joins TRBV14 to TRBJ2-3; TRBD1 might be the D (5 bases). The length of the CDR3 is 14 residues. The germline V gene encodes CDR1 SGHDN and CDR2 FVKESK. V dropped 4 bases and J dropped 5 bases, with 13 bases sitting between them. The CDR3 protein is CASSLRPDRDTQYF. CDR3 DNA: TGTGCCAGCAGCCTAAGACCCGACAGAGATACGCAGTATTTT.

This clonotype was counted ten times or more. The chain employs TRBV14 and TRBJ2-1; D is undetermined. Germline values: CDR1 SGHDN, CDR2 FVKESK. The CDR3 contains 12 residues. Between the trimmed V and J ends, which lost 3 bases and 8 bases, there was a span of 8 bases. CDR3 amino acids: CASSQEFDEQFF. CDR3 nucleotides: TGTGCCAGCAGCCAGGAGTTCGATGAGCAGTTCTTC.

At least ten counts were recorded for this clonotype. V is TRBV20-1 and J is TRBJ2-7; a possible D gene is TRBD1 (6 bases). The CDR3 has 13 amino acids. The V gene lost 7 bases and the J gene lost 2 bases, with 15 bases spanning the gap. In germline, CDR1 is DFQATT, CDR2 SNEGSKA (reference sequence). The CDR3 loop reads CSVGGGWTYEQYF. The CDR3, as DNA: TGCAGTGTAGGGGGTGGTTGGACCTACGAGCAGTACTTC.

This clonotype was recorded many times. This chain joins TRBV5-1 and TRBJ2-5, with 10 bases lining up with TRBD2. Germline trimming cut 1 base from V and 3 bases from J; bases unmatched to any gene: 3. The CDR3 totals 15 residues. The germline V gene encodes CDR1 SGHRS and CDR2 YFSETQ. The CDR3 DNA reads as TGCGCCAGCAGCTTGAAGGGGACTAGCGAAGAGACCCAGTACTTC. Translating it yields CASSLKGTSEETQYF. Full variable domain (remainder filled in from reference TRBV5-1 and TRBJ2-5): KAGVTQTPRYLIKTRGQQVTLSCSPISGHRSVSWYQQTPGQGLQFLFEYFSETQRNKGNFPGRFSGRQFSNSRSEMNVSTLELGDSALYLCASSLKGTSEETQYFGPGTRLLVL.

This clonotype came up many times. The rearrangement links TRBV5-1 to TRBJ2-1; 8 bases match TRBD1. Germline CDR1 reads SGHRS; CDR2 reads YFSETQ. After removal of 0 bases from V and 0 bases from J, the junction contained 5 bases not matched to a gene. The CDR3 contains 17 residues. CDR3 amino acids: CASSLEWTGISYNEQFF. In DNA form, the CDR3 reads TGCGCCAGCAGCTTGGAGTGGACAGGGATCTCCTACAATGAGCAGTTCTTC.

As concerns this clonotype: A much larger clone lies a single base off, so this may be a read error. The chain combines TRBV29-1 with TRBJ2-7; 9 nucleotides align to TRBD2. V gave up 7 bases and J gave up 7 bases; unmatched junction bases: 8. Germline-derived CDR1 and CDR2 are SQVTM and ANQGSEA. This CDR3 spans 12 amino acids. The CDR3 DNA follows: TGCAGCGCCGCGGGAGGGTCTCAAGAGCAGTACTTC. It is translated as CSAAGGSQEQYF.

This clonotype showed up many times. Here the CDR3 reads CASSYPNTEAFF. The CDR3 DNA sequence: TGTGCCAGCAGTTACCCGAACACTGAAGCTTTCTTT. The rearrangement joins TRBV6-2 or TRBV6-3 to TRBJ1-1; D not resolved. V was cut by 2 bases and J by 1 base, with 2 bases left in between. The CDR3 length is 12 residues. CDR1 MNHEY and CDR2 SVGEGT come from the germline V gene.

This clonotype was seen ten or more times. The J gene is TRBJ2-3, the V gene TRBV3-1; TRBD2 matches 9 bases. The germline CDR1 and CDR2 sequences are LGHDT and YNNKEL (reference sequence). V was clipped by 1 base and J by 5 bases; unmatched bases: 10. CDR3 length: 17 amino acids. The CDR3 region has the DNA TGTGCCAGCAGCCAAGTGGCCAGCGGGAGGTCGGGAGATACGCAGTATTTT. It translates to CASSQVASGRSGDTQYF.

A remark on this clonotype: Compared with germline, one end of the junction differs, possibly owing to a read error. Here the CDR3 reads CASSYSGVNQPQNF. CDR3 sequence (DNA): TGTGCCAGCAGTTACTCCGGGGTCAATCAGCCCCAGAATTTT. The V gene is TRBV6-5, the J gene TRBJ1-5; no definite D call. The CDR3 consists of 14 residues. Germline V gene data show CDR1 as MNHEY and CDR2 as SVGAGI.

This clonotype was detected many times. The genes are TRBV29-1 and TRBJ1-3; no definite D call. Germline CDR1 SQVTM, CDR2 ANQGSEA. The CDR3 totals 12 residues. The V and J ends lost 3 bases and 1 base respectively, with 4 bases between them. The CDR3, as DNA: TGCAGCGTTGACTCGTCTGGAAACACCATATATTTT. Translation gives CSVDSSGNTIYF.